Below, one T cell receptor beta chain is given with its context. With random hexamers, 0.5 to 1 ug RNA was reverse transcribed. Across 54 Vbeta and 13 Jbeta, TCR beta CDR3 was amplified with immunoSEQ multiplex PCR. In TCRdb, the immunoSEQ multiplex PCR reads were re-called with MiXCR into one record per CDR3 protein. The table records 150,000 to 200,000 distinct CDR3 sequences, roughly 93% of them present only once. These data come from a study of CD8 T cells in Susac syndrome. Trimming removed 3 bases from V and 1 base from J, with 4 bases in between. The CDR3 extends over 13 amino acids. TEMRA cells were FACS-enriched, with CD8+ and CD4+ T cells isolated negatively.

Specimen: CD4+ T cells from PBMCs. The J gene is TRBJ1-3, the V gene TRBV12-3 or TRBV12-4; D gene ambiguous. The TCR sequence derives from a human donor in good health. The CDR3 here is CASSFRSGNTIYF. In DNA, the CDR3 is TGTGCCAGCAGTTTTAGGTCTGGAAACACCATATATTTT.